This TCR beta chain was observed in a study of glioma-infiltrating T cells after dendritic cell vaccination. Time point specified: after dendritic cell vaccination, including at tumor progression/relapse. None of the glioblastoma patients had an isocitrate dehydrogenase mutation. The CDR3 spans 15 residues. Germline V gene lookup returns CDR1 SNHLY and CDR2 FYNNEI. Trimming removed 4 bases at V and 3 bases at J, with 13 bases between. The PCR used 60 V beta and 13 J beta primers. Assay used: immunoSEQ multiplex PCR; TCRdb lists only in-frame clones, some missing. The table lists approximately 99,000 clones, around 80% of them singletons.

The rearrangement uses TRBV2 and TRBJ1-5, with D possibly being TRBD1 (5 bases). The source was blood, collected after dendritic cell vaccination. The TCR sequence derives from a human donor with glioblastoma. As DNA, the CDR3 is TGTGCCAGCAGTGTAACCCGGGGGTTCAATCAGCCCCAGCATTTT. It translates to CASSVTRGFNQPQHF.